Following are 23 T cell receptor beta chains from one sample sequenced in a study of T cells in Graves' hyperthyroidism and ophthalmopathy. There were TCR beta CDR3 regions amplified from RNA transcripts. TCR CDR3 underwent first-round RT-PCR with the HTBI primer set. TCRdb called the multiplex PCR reads again in MiXCR, with one record for every CDR3 protein. In the table there are about 560,000 distinct CDR3 sequences, roughly a sixth of which are singletons. The material sequenced was blood. The receptors were sampled from a woman younger than 35 with Graves' hyperthyroidism.

There are a few counts of this clonotype. This chain connects TRBV7-8 to TRBJ2-2; D remains unclear. CDR3 length: 16 residues. V was trimmed by 3 bases and J by 0 bases, leaving 11 bases between them. Germline values: CDR1 SGHVS, CDR2 FQNEAQ. This chain's CDR3 is CASSLSLGANTGELFF. The CDR3, as DNA: TGTGCCAGCAGCTTGAGCCTCGGCGCGAACACCGGGGAGCTGTTTTTT. The entire variable domain, with the rest obtained from reference TRBV7-8 and TRBJ2-2, is as follows: GAGVSQSPRYKVAKRGQDVALRCDPISGHVSLFWYQQALGQGPEFLTYFQNEAQLDKSGLPSDRFFAERPEGSVSTLKIQRTQQEDSAVYLCASSLSLGANTGELFFGEGSRLTVL.

This chain joins TRBV10-3 and TRBJ2-4; D is ambiguous. Germline CDR1 is ENHRY and CDR2 is SYGVKD. The germline V and J ends were trimmed by 0 bases and 3 bases, with 6 bases remaining between them. The CDR3 sequence is 14 residues long. The CDR3 DNA is TGTGCCATCAGTGAGTCAGGGAACAAAAACATTCAGTACTTC. Protein sequence: CAISESGNKNIQYF.

V and J are TRBV28 and TRBJ2-7, with 7 bases lining up with TRBD1. CDR3 length: 14 residues. V was pared by 3 bases and J by 3 bases, with 5 bases of the junction left unmatched. Germline CDR1 is MDHEN and CDR2 is SYDVKM. For the CDR3, the DNA is TGTGCCAGCAGTTTTGTGAGGACAGGCTACGAGCAGTACTTC. Translated, it gives CASSFVRTGYEQYF.

This clonotype was detected ten times or more. The CDR3 sequence is CSATPGVEAFF. The CDR3 coding sequence is TGCAGCGCCACTCCAGGGGTTGAAGCTTTCTTT. The chain recombines TRBV29-1 with TRBJ1-1; TRBD1 might be the D (6 bases). This CDR3 spans 11 amino acids. The germline V gene has CDR1 SQVTM and CDR2 ANQGSEA. The ends were cut back, 7 bases at V and 7 bases at J, with 13 bases in the middle.

Ten or more counts support this clonotype. The chain uses TRBV7-2 and TRBJ2-2; 9 bases fit TRBD1. Germline CDR1 and CDR2: SGHTA and FQGNSA. CDR3 length: 15 amino acids. The V and J ends lost 5 bases and 5 bases, in that order; junction bases with no gene match: 6. CDR3 nucleotide sequence: TGTGCCAGCAGCCAAGGGACAGGGCGGACCGGGGAGCTGTTTTTT. As protein: CASSQGTGRTGELFF.

The chain carries TRBV6-1 and TRBJ2-1; the match to TRBD1 covers 12 bases. The V gene's germline CDR1 is MNHNS and CDR2 SASEGT. This CDR3 spans 15 amino acids. V was pared by 6 bases and J by 9 bases, with 9 bases of the junction left unmatched. DNA of the CDR3: TGTGCCAGCAGCCCACCGGGACAGGGGGCCGGTGAGCAGTTCTTC. Amino acids: CASSPPGQGAGEQFF.

There are a few counts of this clonotype. V is TRBV11-2 and J is TRBJ1-3; TRBD1 matches at 8 bases. With V trimmed by 1 base and J by 8 bases, 10 bases remained unmatched. The CDR3 sequence is 16 residues long. CDR1 is SGHAT and CDR2 is FQNNGV in the germline V gene. For the CDR3, the DNA is TGTGCCAGCAGCTTAGGAGGGACAGGAGAGGGCCACACCATATATTTT. It specifies CASSLGGTGEGHTIYF.

J is TRBJ1-2 and V is TRBV20-1; D not certain. The germline CDR1 and CDR2 sequences are DFQATT and SNEGSKA (reference sequence). The CDR3 contains 14 residues. Trimming stripped 0 bases from V and 1 base from J, with 9 bases between. Written as DNA, the CDR3 is TGCAGTGCTAGAGATGCAGGTCTTAACTATGGCTACACCTTC. Protein sequence: CSARDAGLNYGYTF.

This clonotype has more than one count but fewer than ten. The CDR3: CASSVHLAGGGETQYF. The CDR3 DNA sequence: TGTGCCAGCAGCGTTCACCTAGCGGGGGGGGGAGAGACCCAGTACTTC. The chain couples TRBV7-6 to TRBJ2-5; 12 nucleotides align to TRBD2. The CDR3 length is 16 residues. V was pared by 5 bases and J by 4 bases, with 8 bases of the junction left unmatched. CDR1 is SGHVS, CDR2 FNYEAQ, per germline.

This clonotype was seen repeatedly, ten times or more. V gene TRBV2 combines with J gene TRBJ2-3; 7 nucleotides match TRBD2. V shed 7 bases and J 13 bases; nucleotides not matched to a gene: 14. CDR3 length: 13 residues. Germline V gene sequence: CDR1 SNHLY, CDR2 FYNNEI. The CDR3 here is CASTVLRLRGEYF. DNA of the CDR3: TGTGCCAGCACTGTCCTACGGCTCCGGGGGGAGTATTTT.

This clonotype was counted ten times or more. This sequence joins TRBV5-1 and TRBJ2-1; the D gene is possibly TRBD2 (5 bases). Trimming stripped 4 bases from V and 7 bases from J, with 21 bases between. This CDR3 has 16 residues. The germline CDR1 and CDR2 sequences are SGHRS and YFSETQ. The CDR3 DNA reads TGCGCCAGCAGCGCCAACGCTGGGCCCCGGGGAAATGAGCAGTTCTTC. Its protein is CASSANAGPRGNEQFF.

The chain joins TRBV20-1 to TRBJ1-1; no clear D. The CDR3 consists of 14 residues. Trimming shortened V by 5 bases and J by 4 bases, and 17 bases separated the two germline ends. In germline, CDR1 is DFQATT, CDR2 SNEGSKA (reference sequence). Here the CDR3 DNA reads TGCAGTGCTCAGCCCGGGCCCTTAAGCACTGAAGCTTTCTTT. It encodes CSAQPGPLSTEAFF.

The chain carries TRBV20-1 and TRBJ1-1; D gene uncertain. This CDR3 spans 13 amino acids. Germline assignment: CDR1 DFQATT and CDR2 SNEGSKA (reference sequence). V lost 5 bases and J 5 bases, leaving 15 bases between the germline ends. Here the CDR3 reads CSAQKGAGTEAFF. Here the CDR3 DNA reads TGCAGTGCTCAAAAGGGCGCAGGAACTGAAGCTTTCTTT.

V gene TRBV11-2 combines with J gene TRBJ2-3; 11 positions agree with TRBD2. This CDR3 spans 22 amino acids. With 5 bases clipped from V and 7 bases from J, the junction kept 29 bases outside the gene matches. Germline V gene data show CDR1 as SGHAT and CDR2 as FQNNGV. CDR3 in DNA: TGTGCCAGCAGCGCATTACAGACGCGGGGGACTAGCGGCCGGGAGGGGAGAAATACGCAGTATTTT. Amino acids: CASSALQTRGTSGREGRNTQYF.

This sequence joins TRBV20-1 and TRBJ2-1; the match to TRBD2 covers 8 bases. CDR1 is DFQATT, CDR2 SNEGSKA, per germline (reference sequence). J was trimmed by 7 bases and V by 6 bases; bases with no gene match: 8. This CDR3 is 13 amino acids long. The CDR3 sequence: CSAPRSGRNEQFF. The CDR3 nucleotides read TGCAGTGCCCCTCGGAGCGGGAGAAATGAGCAGTTCTTC.

This clonotype was counted only a few times. V is TRBV14 and J is TRBJ2-7; 7 bases are a match to TRBD1. This CDR3 has 17 amino acids. CDR1 and CDR2 from the germline V gene are SGHDN and FVKESK. J gave up 0 bases and V 5 bases, and 13 bases lay outside the gene matches. The CDR3 protein is CASSKTGQPRFSYEQYF. The CDR3 nucleotides read TGTGCCAGCAGCAAAACGGGACAGCCTCGATTCTCCTACGAGCAGTACTTC.

This clonotype was seen ten or more times. This chain uses TRBV6-1 with TRBJ1-1; 7 bases align to TRBD1. The CDR3 spans 15 residues. V shed 4 bases, J shed 3 bases, and the junction held 8 bases outside the gene matches. Looked up from germline, CDR1 is MNHNS and CDR2 is SASEGT. The CDR3 is CASSGQPTGYTEAFF. The DNA for the CDR3 is TGTGCCAGCAGTGGACAACCGACAGGGTACACTGAAGCTTTCTTT.

This clonotype was counted ten times or more. The chain uses TRBV24-1 and TRBJ2-3; TRBD2 is a possible D gene (7 bases). V was clipped by 1 base and J by 5 bases, with 12 bases between them. Per the germline V gene, CDR1 is KGHDR and CDR2 is SFDVKD. The CDR3 has 15 residues. In DNA form, the CDR3 reads TGTGCCACCAGTGATTTCGCGGGGGCGTTAGATACGCAGTATTTT. It translates to CATSDFAGALDTQYF.

This clonotype was observed many times. The CDR3 spells CASSYSNEGAAFYEQYF. The DNA for the CDR3 is TGTGCCAGCAGTTACTCGAATGAGGGGGCGGCTTTCTACGAGCAGTACTTC. The chain couples TRBV6-5 to TRBJ2-7; 7 bases fit TRBD1. Germline CDR1 is MNHEY and CDR2 is SVGAGI. The CDR3 has 17 amino acids. V lost 0 bases, J lost 3 bases, and 11 bases stayed unmatched.

This clonotype has a single count. The chain employs TRBV6-1 and TRBJ1-1, with D maybe TRBD1 (5 bases). The germline CDR1 and CDR2 sequences are MNHNS and SASEGT. Trimming left V 6 bases short and J 0 bases short, with 14 bases between. This CDR3 is 15 amino acids long. CDR3 bases: TGTGCCAGCAGCCCGGGGCGTAACATGAACACTGAAGCTTTCTTT. It yields the protein CASSPGRNMNTEAFF.

This clonotype was found a few times. V gene TRBV11-2 combines with J gene TRBJ1-2, with a possible D match to TRBD1 (6 bases). V lost 5 bases and J lost 1, with 11 bases in between. From germline, CDR1 is SGHAT and CDR2 FQNNGV. CDR3 length equals 14 residues. CDR3 sequence reads: CASSTRQVNYGYTF. CDR3 in DNA: TGTGCCAGCAGCACCCGACAGGTTAACTATGGCTACACCTTC.

The genes are TRBV20-1 and TRBJ2-2; D is possibly TRBD1 (6 bases). V shed 6 bases and J shed 2 bases, with 22 bases lying between them. Germline loops: CDR1 DFQATT, CDR2 SNEGSKA (reference sequence). The CDR3 length is 17 residues. CDR3 in DNA: TGCAGTGCCGCCTACCAACCCAGGACAGAAAACACCGGGGAGCTGTTTTTT. This gives the protein CSAAYQPRTENTGELFF.

V is TRBV4-3 and J is TRBJ2-3; 8 bases fit TRBD2. The trim removed 1 base at V and 2 bases at J, leaving 5 bases unmatched. Looked up from germline, CDR1 is LGHNA and CDR2 is YSLEER. The CDR3 is 16 residues long. The CDR3 loop is CASSQVGSGNTDTQYF. CDR3 DNA sequence: TGCGCCAGCAGCCAAGTAGGTAGCGGGAACACAGATACGCAGTATTTT.